This TCR beta chain was identified in a study of control samples from healthy donors and cancer patients. Assay used: immunoSEQ multiplex PCR; TCRdb lists only in-frame clones, some missing. The table includes tens of thousands of clones, approximately 94% detected once. Trimming shortened V by 4 bases and J by 1 base, and 7 bases separated the two germline ends. CDR1 and CDR2 (germline): MNHEY, SVGAGI. CDR3 size: 13 residues. The sequence was obtained from a woman aged 30 to 39 in good health. V is TRBV6-5 and J is TRBJ1-1, with D unresolved. The sample was blood. CDR3 amino acids: CASSFSSNTEAFF. The CDR3 DNA is TGTGCCAGCAGTTTTTCGTCGAACACTGAAGCTTTCTTT.